This T cell receptor (beta chain) is drawn from a study of OX40 agonist ivuxolimab in advanced cancers. As for the study in general: Treatment of patients was with ivuxolimab, an agonistic anti-OX40 (CD134) antibody. A mean age of approximately 64 years, range about 20 to 79, was recorded, and 80% to 90% were male. Eligibility admitted prior anti-PD-1, anti-PD-L1 or anti-CTLA-4 therapy; around 38% had some.

In germline, CDR1 is LNHDA, CDR2 SQIVND (reference sequence). This CDR3 has 13 amino acids. V was shortened by 4 bases and J by 0 bases, with 6 bases between the two germline ends. This clone has just a few counts. The antigen is unknown. Sequencing was performed with immunoSEQ multiplex PCR; in TCRdb, only in-frame clones are kept and a portion is missing. The sample contains approximately 28,000 clones, less than 90% of which appear only once. Study-wide points: CD8+ T cells were the subset that, on average, had more expanded clones than CD4+.

This receptor was taken from an adult with an advanced solid tumor such as melanoma, head and neck, liver or kidney cancer. This specimen was CD4+ or CD8+ T cells sorted from blood, taken in a trial of the OX40 agonist ivuxolimab. The chain carries TRBV19 and TRBJ1-1, with D unresolved. The CDR3 reads CASSTALNTEAFF. The CDR3 nucleotides read TGTGCCAGTAGTACTGCCCTGAACACTGAAGCTTTCTTT.